These 28 T cell receptor beta chains share one sample of origin, sequenced in a study of T cell changes during pregnancy in multiple sclerosis. Repertoires were generated with immunoSEQ multiplex PCR, while TCRdb's copy carries only in-frame clones and drops some. The sample contains fewer than 85,000 clones, approximately 92% of which appear only once. The source material was peripheral blood, sampled in the third trimester of pregnancy. The receptor set was obtained from a female donor in good health, enrolled as a control in a pregnancy study.

The genes are TRBV7-6 and TRBJ2-5, with TRBD2 matching over 7 bases. This CDR3 comprises 19 residues. Germline lookup yields CDR1 SGHVS and CDR2 FNYEAQ. Trimming cost V 7 bases and J 5 bases; bases outside gene matches: 25. The CDR3 protein is CASTFLVDLGGGMSETQYF. The CDR3 region has the DNA TGTGCCAGCACCTTCCTCGTCGATTTGGGCGGGGGAATGTCGGAGACCCAGTACTTC.

In DNA form, the CDR3 reads TGCGCCAGCAGCCAAGATGCCGTACAGGGGATCAACGAGCAGTACTTC. Residues: CASSQDAVQGINEQYF. The chain has TRBV4-1 and TRBJ2-7; 7 bases agree with TRBD1. The V and J ends lost 0 bases and 5 bases, in that order; junction bases with no gene match: 10. In germline, CDR1 is MGHRA, CDR2 YSYEKL. CDR3 length: 16 amino acids.

The chain links TRBV11-3 to TRBJ1-1, with 8 bases that match TRBD1. The trim removed 5 bases at V and 8 bases at J, leaving 4 bases unmatched. There are 12 residues in the CDR3. Germline V gene sequence: CDR1 SGHNT, CDR2 YENEEA. This chain's CDR3 is CASSPRDREAFF. The CDR3 region has the DNA TGTGCCAGCAGCCCACGGGACAGGGAAGCTTTCTTT. Looking up the rest from reference TRBV11-3 and TRBJ1-1 gives the full variable domain: EAGVVQSPRYKIIEKKQPVAFWCNPISGHNTLYWYLQNLGQGPELLIRYENEEAVDDSQLPKDRFSAERLKGVDSTLKIQPAELGDSAVYLCASSPRDREAFFGQGTRLTVV.

The chain links TRBV19 to TRBJ2-6; D is uncertain. The germline V gene encodes CDR1 LNHDA and CDR2 SQIVND (reference sequence). The V end was cut by 7 bases, the J end by 0 bases, with 10 bases between. CDR3 length: 15 residues. The CDR3 is CASMEINSGANVLTF. The DNA for the CDR3 is TGTGCCAGTATGGAGATCAACTCTGGGGCCAACGTCCTGACTTTC.

The chain is built from TRBV27 and TRBJ2-1, with 8 bases that match TRBD2. The trim removed 2 bases at V and 5 bases at J, leaving 5 bases unmatched. The CDR3 extends over 15 amino acids. Germline CDR1 and CDR2: MNHEY and SMNVEV (reference sequence). CDR3 nucleotide sequence: TGTGCCAGCAGTTTAGAGGTAGCGGGGAACAATGAGCAGTTCTTC. Amino acid sequence: CASSLEVAGNNEQFF.

This clone was counted once. The chain combines TRBV6-6 with TRBJ1-1; tentatively, D is TRBD1 (6 bases). V gave up 6 bases and J gave up 1 base, with 12 bases separating them. This CDR3 spans 14 amino acids. In germline, CDR1 is MNHNY, CDR2 SVGAGI (reference sequence). CDR3 sequence reads: CASREGHPNTEAFF. CDR3 nucleotide sequence: TGTGCCAGCAGAGAGGGACACCCGAACACTGAAGCTTTCTTT.

The chain couples TRBV27 to TRBJ1-4, with 7 bases matching TRBD1. V trimming: 6 bases; J trimming: 8 bases; junction bases outside the gene matches: 15. The length of the CDR3 is 16 residues. The germline gives CDR1 MNHEY, CDR2 SMNVEV (reference sequence). In DNA form, the CDR3 reads TGTGCCAGCAGCGACGACAGGGATGTGGGATTGGAAAAACTGTTTTTT. It translates to CASSDDRDVGLEKLFF.

The chain couples TRBV27 to TRBJ2-5; weak D call: TRBD2 (5 bases). V was cut by 6 bases and J by 5 bases, with 13 bases left in between. CDR1 is MNHEY and CDR2 is SMNVEV in the germline V gene (reference sequence). This CDR3 is built from 13 residues. The CDR3 spells CASSPPSRETQYF. The CDR3 nucleotides read TGTGCCAGCAGCCCACCTAGCCGGGAGACCCAGTACTTC.

The CDR3 coding sequence is TGTGCCAGCACTACCGGGAGCATAGGCTACACCTTC. Encoded protein: CASTTGSIGYTF. The genes are TRBV6-5 and TRBJ1-2; no firm D call. The V end was cut by 7 bases, the J end by 8 bases, with 14 bases between. Germline V gene data show CDR1 as MNHEY and CDR2 as SVGAGI. The CDR3 length is 12 residues.

This rearrangement joins TRBV9 to TRBJ2-5, with a possible D match to TRBD2 (7 bases). This CDR3 contains 17 residues. V was cut by 4 bases and J by 1 base, with 20 bases left in between. Germline CDR1 reads SGDLS; CDR2 reads YYNGEE. The DNA for the CDR3 is TGTGCCAGCAGCCCAGGGAGGGGGGAGGGATCCCAAGAGACCCAGTACTTC. This gives the protein CASSPGRGEGSQETQYF.

V is TRBV23-1 and J is TRBJ2-7; D may be TRBD1 (6 bases). TRBV23-1 is filed as an ORF, its function uncertain. CDR3 length: 16 residues. Trimming shortened V by 2 bases and J by 3 bases, and 17 bases separated the two germline ends. CDR3 residues: CASSQEYGTNLYEQYF. CDR3 DNA: TGCGCCAGCAGTCAAGAGTATGGGACAAACCTCTACGAGCAGTACTTC.

The CDR3: CASSQARGEGQPQHF. Written as DNA, the CDR3 is TGCGCCAGCAGCCAAGCCAGGGGCGAGGGTCAGCCCCAGCATTTT. The J gene is TRBJ1-5, the V gene TRBV4-1; D possibly corresponds to TRBD1 (6 bases). Trimming cost V 1 base and J 6 bases, with 13 bases left between them. The CDR3 loop spans 15 amino acids. The germline gives CDR1 MGHRA, CDR2 YSYEKL.

The chain employs TRBV19 and TRBJ1-5; 7 bases are shared with TRBD1. Germline V CDR1 and CDR2: LNHDA, SQIVND (reference sequence). The CDR3 totals 15 residues. With 4 bases clipped from V and 2 bases from J, the junction kept 5 bases outside the gene matches. The CDR3 sequence: CASSTTTGGNQPQHF. CDR3 nucleotide sequence: TGTGCCAGTAGTACTACTACAGGGGGCAATCAGCCCCAGCATTTT.

This clone was recorded only once. The chain couples TRBV6-6 to TRBJ1-1; D gene unclear. V lost 7 bases to trimming and J lost 0 bases, with 3 bases between them. The CDR3 covers 11 residues. Germline lookup yields CDR1 MNHNY and CDR2 SVGAGI (reference sequence). CDR3 in amino acids: CASTVNTEAFF. The CDR3 coding sequence is TGTGCCAGCACGGTGAACACTGAAGCTTTCTTT.

This chain connects TRBV6-5 to TRBJ2-1; D might be TRBD2 (5 bases). Germline CDR1 and CDR2: MNHEY and SVGAGI. This CDR3 contains 14 residues. The ends were cut back, 4 bases at V and 5 bases at J, with 12 bases in the middle. The CDR3 region is CASSSREGHNEQFF. In DNA form, the CDR3 reads TGTGCCAGCAGTTCCCGGGAAGGTCACAATGAGCAGTTCTTC.

The chain links TRBV10-3 to TRBJ1-6; D uncertain. Germline V gene sequence: CDR1 ENHRY, CDR2 SYGVKD. V was trimmed by 3 bases and J by 0 bases, leaving 12 bases between them. CDR3 length: 17 residues. The CDR3 loop reads CAISEVRPSSYNSPLHF. DNA of the CDR3: TGTGCCATCAGTGAAGTCCGGCCTAGCTCCTATAATTCACCCCTCCACTTT.

Here the CDR3 DNA reads TGTGCCAGTATTACCAGGGGTTTCAATCAGCCCCAGCATTTT. It is translated as CASITRGFNQPQHF. The chain combines TRBV21-1 with TRBJ1-5; the table assigns TRBD1, which was not confirmed against the DNA. TRBV21-1 is a documented pseudogene. The CDR3 extends over 14 amino acids.

This chain joins TRBV13 and TRBJ2-3; possible D gene TRBD2, 6 bases. Germline V gene lookup returns CDR1 PRHDT and CDR2 FYEKMQ (reference sequence). V was pared by 5 bases and J by 1 base, with 13 bases between. CDR3 length: 15 amino acids. CDR3 DNA: TGTGCCAGCAGCCCTACGGGACTTCGCACAGATACGCAGTATTTT. As protein: CASSPTGLRTDTQYF.

The rearrangement links TRBV12-2 to TRBJ2-3; the table's D call, TRBD2, was not checked against the DNA. TRBV12-2 is labeled a pseudogene. This CDR3 has 18 residues. CDR3 in DNA: TGTGCAAGTCGCTTTTTACCGCGGGAGAAGCCCCACACAGATACGCAGTATTTT. Its translation is CASRFLPREKPHTDTQYF.

The chain combines TRBV7-9 with TRBJ2-7, with 11 nucleotides matching TRBD1. The CDR3 length is 15 residues. The V gene's germline CDR1 is SEHNR and CDR2 FQNEAQ (reference sequence). V dropped 5 bases and J dropped 1; count of bases not matched to a gene: 4. This chain's CDR3 is CASSTGQGASYEQYF. The CDR3 nucleotides are TGTGCCAGCAGCACCGGACAGGGGGCGTCCTACGAGCAGTACTTC.

The J gene is TRBJ2-5, the V gene TRBV29-1; D call uncertain. The germline V gene encodes CDR1 SQVTM and CDR2 ANQGSEA. The CDR3 spans 14 residues. With 2 bases removed from V and 0 bases from J, the gap between germline ends came to 10 bases. CDR3 DNA: TGCAGCGTTGAAAGAACAGCACACCAAGAGACCCAGTACTTC. Amino acids: CSVERTAHQETQYF.

This chain uses TRBV18 with TRBJ1-1; the D gene is possibly TRBD1 (6 bases). V gave up 2 bases and J gave up 1 base, with 14 bases separating them. The CDR3 sequence is 16 residues long. Looked up from germline, CDR1 is KGHSH and CDR2 is LQKENI. The DNA of the CDR3 is TGTGCCAGCTCACCAATCAGGGGTACCGCGAACACTGAAGCTTTCTTT. Protein product: CASSPIRGTANTEAFF.

This rearrangement joins TRBV28 to TRBJ1-2, with D possibly matching TRBD1 (6 bases). This CDR3 is 15 amino acids long. Per the germline V gene, CDR1 is MDHEN and CDR2 is SYDVKM. V was cut by 5 bases and J by 0 bases, with 13 bases left in between. This CDR3 reads CASSPRTEANYGYTF. The CDR3, as DNA: TGTGCCAGCAGTCCGCGGACAGAAGCTAACTATGGCTACACCTTC.

The chain has TRBV27 and TRBJ2-7, with D possibly being TRBD2 (5 bases). Trimming stripped 5 bases from V and 9 bases from J, with 17 bases between. CDR3 length equals 13 residues. CDR1 and CDR2 from the germline V gene are MNHEY and SMNVEV (reference sequence). CDR3 amino acids: CASSPGGPISQYF. In DNA, the CDR3 is TGTGCCAGCAGTCCGGGCGGGCCTATATCGCAGTACTTC.

This chain joins TRBV7-9 and TRBJ1-2, with D unclear. Deletions cut 3 bases from V and 4 bases from J, with 6 bases between. The CDR3 covers 12 residues. The germline CDR1 and CDR2 sequences are SEHNR and FQNEAQ (reference sequence). The CDR3 sequence: CASSLASYGYTF. CDR3 in DNA: TGTGCCAGCAGCTTGGCCTCCTATGGCTACACCTTC. Together with reference TRBV7-9 and TRBJ1-2, the CDR3 gives the full variable domain: DTGVSQNPRHKITKRGQNVTFRCDPISEHNRLYWYRQTLGQGPEFLTYFQNEAQLEKSRLLSDRFSAERPKGSFSTLEIQRTEQGDSAMYLCASSLASYGYTFGSGTRLTVV.

The rearrangement links TRBV2 to TRBJ1-5, with TRBD1 as a possible D gene (5 bases). The V and J ends lost 8 bases and 5 bases respectively, with 19 bases between them. The germline CDR1 and CDR2 sequences are SNHLY and FYNNEI. The CDR3 has 15 amino acids. The CDR3 DNA reads as TGTGCCAGCCGCTCTCTCCGGGGGGGGGATCAGCCCCAGCATTTT. This gives the protein CASRSLRGGDQPQHF. Looking up the rest from reference TRBV2 and TRBJ1-5 gives the full variable domain: EPEVTQTPSHQVTQMGQEVILRCVPISNHLYFYWYRQILGQKVEFLVSFYNNEISEKSEIFDDQFSVERPDGSNFTLKIRSTKLEDSAMYFCASRSLRGGDQPQHFGDGTRLSIL.

The V and J genes are TRBV7-8 and TRBJ2-1, with 12 bases fitting TRBD2. CDR1 and CDR2 (germline): SGHVS, FQNEAQ. V lost 2 bases and J lost 6; bases outside the gene matches: 5. This CDR3 region has 16 residues. The CDR3 DNA reads as TGTGCCAGCAGCTTAACGGGACTAGCGGGTGGCAATGAGCAGTTCTTC. Amino acids: CASSLTGLAGGNEQFF.

In its sample, this clone was seen a few times. This chain uses TRBV6-4 with TRBJ2-3, with TRBD2 identical over 13 bases. The length of the CDR3 is 14 residues. Per germline, CDR1 MRHNA and CDR2 SNTAGT. Trimming cost V 6 bases and J 4 bases; bases outside gene matches: 1. CDR3 in DNA: TGTGCCAGCAGCGGGACTAGCGGGGCAGATACGCAGTATTTT. Residues: CASSGTSGADTQYF.